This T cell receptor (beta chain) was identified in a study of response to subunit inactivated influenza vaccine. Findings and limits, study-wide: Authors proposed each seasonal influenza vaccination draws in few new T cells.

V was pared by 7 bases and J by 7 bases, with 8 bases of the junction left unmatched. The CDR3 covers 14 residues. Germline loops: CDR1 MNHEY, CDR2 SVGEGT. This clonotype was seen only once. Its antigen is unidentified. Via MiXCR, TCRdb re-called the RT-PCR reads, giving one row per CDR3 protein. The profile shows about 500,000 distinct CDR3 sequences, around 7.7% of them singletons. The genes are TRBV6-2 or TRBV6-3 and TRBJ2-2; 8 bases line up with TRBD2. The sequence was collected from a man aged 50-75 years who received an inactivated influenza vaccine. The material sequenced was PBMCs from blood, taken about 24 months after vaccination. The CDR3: CASKASGSHGELFF. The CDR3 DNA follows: TGTGCCAGCAAAGCCAGCGGGAGTCACGGGGAGCTGTTTTTT.